This entry features one TCR beta chain sequence. As yet, its antigen is unknown. The source of the sample is a study of memory CD4+ T cells and cytomegalovirus serostatus. CDR1 and CDR2 (germline): SGHTA, FQGTGA. Trimming cost V 2 bases and J 5 bases, with 7 bases left between them. The CDR3 is made up of 13 amino acids. Whole-study results and caveats: Each of fewer than 80 CMV-associated TCRbeta sequences occurred in one to five individuals.

Per the authors' pipeline: Out-of-frame sequences were removed, leaving 2 million or so distinct TCRbeta sequences. Data came from immunoSEQ multiplex PCR; TCRdb stores just in-frame clones and leaves some out. V and J calls and clone size are copied from that table; D and trimming were computed from the DNA. The sample lists fewer than 50,000 clones; 76% were seen once. The sort gate was single viable CD3+CD4+CD8-CD45RO+ cells for memory CD4+ T cells. The sample taken for sequencing was memory CD4+ T cells from blood. The chain is built from TRBV7-3 and TRBJ2-1; D is undetermined. The source of this sequence is an adult in good health and CMV-seronegative. CDR3 DNA sequence: TGTGCCAGCAGCTTAGGCTCAAACAATGAGCAGTTCTTC. The encoded protein is CASSLGSNNEQFF.